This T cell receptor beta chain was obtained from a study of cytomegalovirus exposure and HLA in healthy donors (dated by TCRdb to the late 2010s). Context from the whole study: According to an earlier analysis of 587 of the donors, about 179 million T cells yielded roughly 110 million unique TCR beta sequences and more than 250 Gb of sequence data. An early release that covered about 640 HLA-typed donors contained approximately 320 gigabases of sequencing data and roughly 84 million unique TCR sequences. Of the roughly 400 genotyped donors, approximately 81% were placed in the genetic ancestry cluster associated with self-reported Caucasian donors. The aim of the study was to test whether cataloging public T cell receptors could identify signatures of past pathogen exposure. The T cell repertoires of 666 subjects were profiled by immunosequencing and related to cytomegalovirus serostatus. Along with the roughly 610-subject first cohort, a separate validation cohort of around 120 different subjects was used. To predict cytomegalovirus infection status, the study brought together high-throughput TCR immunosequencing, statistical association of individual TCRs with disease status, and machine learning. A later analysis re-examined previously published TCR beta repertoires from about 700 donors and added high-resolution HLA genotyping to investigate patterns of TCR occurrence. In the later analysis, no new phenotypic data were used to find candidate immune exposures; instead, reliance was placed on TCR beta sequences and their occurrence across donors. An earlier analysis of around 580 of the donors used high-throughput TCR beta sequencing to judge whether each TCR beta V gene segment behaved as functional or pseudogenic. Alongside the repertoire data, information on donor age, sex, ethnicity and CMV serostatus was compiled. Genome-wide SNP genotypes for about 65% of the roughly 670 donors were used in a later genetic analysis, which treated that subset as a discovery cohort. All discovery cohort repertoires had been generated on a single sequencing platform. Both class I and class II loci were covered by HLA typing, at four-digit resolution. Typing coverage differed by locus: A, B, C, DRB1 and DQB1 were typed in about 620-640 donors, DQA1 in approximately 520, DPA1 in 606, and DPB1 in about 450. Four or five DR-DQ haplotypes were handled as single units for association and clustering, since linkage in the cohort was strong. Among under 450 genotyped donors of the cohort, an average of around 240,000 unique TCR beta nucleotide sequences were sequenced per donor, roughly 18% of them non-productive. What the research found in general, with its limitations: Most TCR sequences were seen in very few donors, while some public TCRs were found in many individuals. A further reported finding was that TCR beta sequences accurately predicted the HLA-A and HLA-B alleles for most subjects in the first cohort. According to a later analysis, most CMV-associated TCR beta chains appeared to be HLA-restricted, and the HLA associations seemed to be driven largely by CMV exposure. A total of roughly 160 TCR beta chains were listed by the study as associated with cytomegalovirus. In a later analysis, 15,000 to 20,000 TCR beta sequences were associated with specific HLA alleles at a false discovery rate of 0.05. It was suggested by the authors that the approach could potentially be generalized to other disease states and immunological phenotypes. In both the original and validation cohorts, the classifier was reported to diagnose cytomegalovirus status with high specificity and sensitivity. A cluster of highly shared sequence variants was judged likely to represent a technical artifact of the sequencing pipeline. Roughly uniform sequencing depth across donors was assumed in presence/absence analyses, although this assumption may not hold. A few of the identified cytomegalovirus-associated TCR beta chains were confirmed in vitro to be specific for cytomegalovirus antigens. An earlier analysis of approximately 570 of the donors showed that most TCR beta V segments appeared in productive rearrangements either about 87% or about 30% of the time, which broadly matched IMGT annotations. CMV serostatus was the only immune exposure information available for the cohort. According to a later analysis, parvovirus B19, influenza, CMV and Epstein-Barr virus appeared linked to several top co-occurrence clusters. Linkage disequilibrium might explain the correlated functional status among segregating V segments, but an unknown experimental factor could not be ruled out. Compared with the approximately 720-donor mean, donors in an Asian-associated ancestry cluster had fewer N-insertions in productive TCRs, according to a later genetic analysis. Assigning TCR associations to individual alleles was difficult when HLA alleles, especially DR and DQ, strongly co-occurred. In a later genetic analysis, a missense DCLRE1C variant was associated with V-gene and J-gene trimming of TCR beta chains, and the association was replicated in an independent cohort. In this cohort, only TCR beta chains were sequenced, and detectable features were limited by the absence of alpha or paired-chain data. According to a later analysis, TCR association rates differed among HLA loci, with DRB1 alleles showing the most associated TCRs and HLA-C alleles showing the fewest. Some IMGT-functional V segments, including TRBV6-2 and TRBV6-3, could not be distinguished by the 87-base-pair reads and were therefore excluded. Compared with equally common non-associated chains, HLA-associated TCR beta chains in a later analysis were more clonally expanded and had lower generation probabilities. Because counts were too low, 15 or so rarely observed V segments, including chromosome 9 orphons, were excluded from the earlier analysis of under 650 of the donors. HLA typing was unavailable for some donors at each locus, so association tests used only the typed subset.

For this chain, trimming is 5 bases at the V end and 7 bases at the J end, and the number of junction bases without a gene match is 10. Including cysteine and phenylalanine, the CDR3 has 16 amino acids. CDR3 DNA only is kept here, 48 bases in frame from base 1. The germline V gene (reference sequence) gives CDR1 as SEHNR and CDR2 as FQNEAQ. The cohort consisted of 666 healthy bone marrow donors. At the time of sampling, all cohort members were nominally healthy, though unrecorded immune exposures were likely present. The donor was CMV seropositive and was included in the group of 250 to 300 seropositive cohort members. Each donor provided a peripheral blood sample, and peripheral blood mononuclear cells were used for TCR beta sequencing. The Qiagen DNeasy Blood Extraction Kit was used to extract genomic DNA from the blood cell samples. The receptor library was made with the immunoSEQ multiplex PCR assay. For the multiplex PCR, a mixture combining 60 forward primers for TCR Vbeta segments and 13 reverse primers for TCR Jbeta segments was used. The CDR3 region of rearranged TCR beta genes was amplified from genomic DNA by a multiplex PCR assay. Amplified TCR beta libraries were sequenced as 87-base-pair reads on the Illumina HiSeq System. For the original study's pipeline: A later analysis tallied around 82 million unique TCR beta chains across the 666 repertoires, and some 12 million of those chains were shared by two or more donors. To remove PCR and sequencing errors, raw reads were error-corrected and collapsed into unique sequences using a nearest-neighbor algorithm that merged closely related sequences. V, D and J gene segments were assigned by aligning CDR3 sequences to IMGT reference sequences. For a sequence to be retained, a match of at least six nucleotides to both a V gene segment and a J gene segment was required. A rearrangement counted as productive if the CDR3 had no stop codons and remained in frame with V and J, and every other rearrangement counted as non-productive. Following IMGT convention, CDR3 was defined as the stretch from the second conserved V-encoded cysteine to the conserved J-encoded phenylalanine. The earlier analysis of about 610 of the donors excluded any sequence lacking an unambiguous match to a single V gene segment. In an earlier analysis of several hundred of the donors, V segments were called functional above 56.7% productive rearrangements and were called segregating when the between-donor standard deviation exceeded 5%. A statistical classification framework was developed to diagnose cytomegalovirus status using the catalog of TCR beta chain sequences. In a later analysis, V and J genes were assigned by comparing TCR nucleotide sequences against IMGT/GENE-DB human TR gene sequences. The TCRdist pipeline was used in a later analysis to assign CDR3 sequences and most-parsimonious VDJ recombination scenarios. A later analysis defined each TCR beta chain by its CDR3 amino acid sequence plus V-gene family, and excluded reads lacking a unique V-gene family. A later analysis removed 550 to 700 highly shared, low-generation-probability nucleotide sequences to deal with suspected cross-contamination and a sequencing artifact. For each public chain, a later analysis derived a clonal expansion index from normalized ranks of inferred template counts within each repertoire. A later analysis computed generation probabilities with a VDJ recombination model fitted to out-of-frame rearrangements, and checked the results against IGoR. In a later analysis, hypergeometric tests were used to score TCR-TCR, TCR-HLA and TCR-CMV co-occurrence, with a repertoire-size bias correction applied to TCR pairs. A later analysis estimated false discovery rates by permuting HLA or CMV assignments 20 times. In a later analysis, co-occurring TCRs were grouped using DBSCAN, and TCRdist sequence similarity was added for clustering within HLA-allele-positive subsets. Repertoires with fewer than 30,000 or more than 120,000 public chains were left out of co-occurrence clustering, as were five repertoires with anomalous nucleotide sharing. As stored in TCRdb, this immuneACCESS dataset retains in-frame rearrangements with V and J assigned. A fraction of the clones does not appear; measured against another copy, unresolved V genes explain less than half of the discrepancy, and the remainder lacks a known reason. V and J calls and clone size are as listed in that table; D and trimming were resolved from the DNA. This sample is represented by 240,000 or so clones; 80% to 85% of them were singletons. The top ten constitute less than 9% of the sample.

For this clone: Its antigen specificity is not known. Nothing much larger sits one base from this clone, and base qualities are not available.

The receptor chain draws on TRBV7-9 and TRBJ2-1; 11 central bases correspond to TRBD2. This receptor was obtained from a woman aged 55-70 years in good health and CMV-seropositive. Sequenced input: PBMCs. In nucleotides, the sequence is TGTGCCAGCAGCCCTCCGGGACTAGCGGAGCTGAATGAGCAGTTCTTC. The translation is CASSPPGLAELNEQFF.